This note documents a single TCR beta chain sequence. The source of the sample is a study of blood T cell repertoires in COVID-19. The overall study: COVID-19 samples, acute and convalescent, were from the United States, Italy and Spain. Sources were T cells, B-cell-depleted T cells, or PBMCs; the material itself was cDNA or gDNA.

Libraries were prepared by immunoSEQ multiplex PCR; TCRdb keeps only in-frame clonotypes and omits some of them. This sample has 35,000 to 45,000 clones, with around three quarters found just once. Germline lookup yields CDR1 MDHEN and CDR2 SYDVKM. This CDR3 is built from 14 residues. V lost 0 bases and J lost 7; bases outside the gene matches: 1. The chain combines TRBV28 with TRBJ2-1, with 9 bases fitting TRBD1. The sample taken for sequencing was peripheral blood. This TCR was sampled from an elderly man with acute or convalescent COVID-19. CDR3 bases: TGTGCCAGCAGTTTATGGACAGGGGGAAATGAGCAGTTCTTC. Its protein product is CASSLWTGGNEQFF.